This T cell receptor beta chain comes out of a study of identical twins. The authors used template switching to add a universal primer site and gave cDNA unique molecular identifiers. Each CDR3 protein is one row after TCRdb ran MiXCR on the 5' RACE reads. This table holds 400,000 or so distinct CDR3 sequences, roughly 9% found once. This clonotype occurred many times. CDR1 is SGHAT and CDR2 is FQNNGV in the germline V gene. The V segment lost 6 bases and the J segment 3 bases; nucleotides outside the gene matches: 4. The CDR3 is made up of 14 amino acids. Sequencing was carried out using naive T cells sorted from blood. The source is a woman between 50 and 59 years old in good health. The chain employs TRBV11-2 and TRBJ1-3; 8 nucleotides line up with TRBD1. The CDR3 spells CASSRTGLGNTIYF. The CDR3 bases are TGTGCCAGCAGTAGGACAGGGCTTGGAAACACCATATATTTT.